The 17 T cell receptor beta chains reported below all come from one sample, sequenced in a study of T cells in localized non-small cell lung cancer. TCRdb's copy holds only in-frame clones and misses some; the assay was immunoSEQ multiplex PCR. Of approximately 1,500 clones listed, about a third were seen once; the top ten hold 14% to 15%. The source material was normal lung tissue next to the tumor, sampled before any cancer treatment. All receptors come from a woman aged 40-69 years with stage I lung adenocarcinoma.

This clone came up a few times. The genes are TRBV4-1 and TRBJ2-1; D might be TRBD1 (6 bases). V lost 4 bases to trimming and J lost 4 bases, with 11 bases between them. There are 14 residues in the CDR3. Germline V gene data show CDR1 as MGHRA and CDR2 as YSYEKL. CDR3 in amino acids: CASSPQGLYNEQFF. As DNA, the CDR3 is TGCGCCAGCAGCCCGCAGGGGCTTTACAATGAGCAGTTCTTC.

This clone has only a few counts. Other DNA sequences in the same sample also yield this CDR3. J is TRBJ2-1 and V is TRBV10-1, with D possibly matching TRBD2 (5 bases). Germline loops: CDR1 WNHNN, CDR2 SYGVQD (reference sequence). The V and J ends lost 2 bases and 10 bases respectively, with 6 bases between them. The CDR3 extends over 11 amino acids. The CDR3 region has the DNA TGCGCCAGCAGTGAGGGACTCGAGCAGTTCTTC. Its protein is CASSEGLEQFF.

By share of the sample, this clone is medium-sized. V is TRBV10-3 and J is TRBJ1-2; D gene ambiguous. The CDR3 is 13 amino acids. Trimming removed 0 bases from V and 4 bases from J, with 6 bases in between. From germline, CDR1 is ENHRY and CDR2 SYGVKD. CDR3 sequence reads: CAISESNSYGYTF. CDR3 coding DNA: TGTGCCATCAGTGAGTCGAACAGCTATGGCTACACCTTC.

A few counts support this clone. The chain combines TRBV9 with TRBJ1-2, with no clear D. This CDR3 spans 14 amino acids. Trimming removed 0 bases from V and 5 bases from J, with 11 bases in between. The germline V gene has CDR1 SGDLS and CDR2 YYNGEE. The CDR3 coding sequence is TGTGCCAGCAGCGTAGGAATACATCCTTATGGCTACACCTTC. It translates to CASSVGIHPYGYTF.

CDR3: CATSADPGAYNEQFF. CDR3 sequence (DNA): TGTGCCACCAGCGCCGATCCTGGGGCCTACAATGAGCAGTTCTTC. The chain links TRBV15 to TRBJ2-1, with unresolved D. Trimming stripped 5 bases from V and 2 bases from J, with 13 bases between. This CDR3 is built from 15 residues. Germline V CDR1 and CDR2: LNHNV, YYDKDF (reference sequence).

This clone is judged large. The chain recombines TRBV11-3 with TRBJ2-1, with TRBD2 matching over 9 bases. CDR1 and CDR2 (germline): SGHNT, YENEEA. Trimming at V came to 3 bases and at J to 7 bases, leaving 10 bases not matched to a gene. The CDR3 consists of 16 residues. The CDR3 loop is CASSFKTSGEGNEQFF. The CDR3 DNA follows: TGTGCCAGCAGCTTCAAGACTAGCGGAGAGGGGAATGAGCAGTTCTTC.

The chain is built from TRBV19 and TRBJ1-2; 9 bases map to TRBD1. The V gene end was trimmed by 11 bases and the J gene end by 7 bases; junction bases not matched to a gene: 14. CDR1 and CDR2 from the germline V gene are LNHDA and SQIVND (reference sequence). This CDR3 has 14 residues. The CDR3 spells CAARPLQGAIGYTF. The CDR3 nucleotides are TGTGCCGCCAGACCCTTACAGGGGGCTATTGGCTACACCTTC.

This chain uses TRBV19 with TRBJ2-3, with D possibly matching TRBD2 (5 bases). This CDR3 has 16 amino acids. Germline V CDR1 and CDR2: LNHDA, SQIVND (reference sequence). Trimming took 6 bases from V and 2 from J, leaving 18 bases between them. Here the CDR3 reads CASRRVASTYTDTQYF. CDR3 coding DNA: TGTGCCAGTAGAAGGGTAGCGAGTACCTACACAGATACGCAGTATTTT.

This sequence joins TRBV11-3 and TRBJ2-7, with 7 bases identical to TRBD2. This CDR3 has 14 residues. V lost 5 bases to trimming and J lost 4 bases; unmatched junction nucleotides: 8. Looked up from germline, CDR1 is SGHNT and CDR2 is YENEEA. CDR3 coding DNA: TGTGCCAGCAGCGCGGGTGGCGGGAGATACGAGCAGTACTTC. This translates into CASSAGGGRYEQYF. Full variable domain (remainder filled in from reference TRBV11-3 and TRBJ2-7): EAGVVQSPRYKIIEKKQPVAFWCNPISGHNTLYWYLQNLGQGPELLIRYENEEAVDDSQLPKDRFSAERLKGVDSTLKIQPAELGDSAVYLCASSAGGGRYEQYFGPGTRLTVT.

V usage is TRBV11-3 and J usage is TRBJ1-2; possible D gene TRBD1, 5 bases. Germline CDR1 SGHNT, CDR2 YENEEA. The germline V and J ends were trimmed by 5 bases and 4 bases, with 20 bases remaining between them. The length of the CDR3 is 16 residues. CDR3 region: CASSRDRGPNSYGYTF. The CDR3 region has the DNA TGTGCCAGCAGCCGAGATAGGGGACCGAACAGCTATGGCTACACCTTC.

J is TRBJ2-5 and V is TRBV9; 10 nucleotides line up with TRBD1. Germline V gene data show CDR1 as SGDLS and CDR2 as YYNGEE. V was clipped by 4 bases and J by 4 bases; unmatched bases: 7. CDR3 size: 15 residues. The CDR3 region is CASSPQGDRGETQYF. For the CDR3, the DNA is TGTGCCAGCAGCCCCCAGGGGGACAGGGGAGAGACCCAGTACTTC. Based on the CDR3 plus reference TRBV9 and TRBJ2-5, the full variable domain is DSGVTQTPKHLITATGQRVTLRCSPRSGDLSVYWYQQSLDQGLQFLIQYYNGEERAKGNILERFSAQQFPDLHSELNLSSLELGDSALYFCASSPQGDRGETQYFGPGTRLLVL.

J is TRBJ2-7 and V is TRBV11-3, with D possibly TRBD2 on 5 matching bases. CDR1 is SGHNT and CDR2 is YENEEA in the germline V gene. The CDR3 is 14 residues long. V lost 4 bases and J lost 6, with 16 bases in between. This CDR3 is CASSWNGPEGEQYF. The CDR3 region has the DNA TGTGCCAGCAGCTGGAACGGCCCTGAGGGCGAGCAGTACTTC.

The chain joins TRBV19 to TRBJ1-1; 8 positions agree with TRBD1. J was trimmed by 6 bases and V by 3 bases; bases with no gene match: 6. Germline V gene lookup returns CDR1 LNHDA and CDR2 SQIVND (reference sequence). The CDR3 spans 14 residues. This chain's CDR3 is CASSIGDRRAEAFF. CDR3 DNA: TGTGCCAGTAGTATCGGGGACAGGAGGGCTGAAGCTTTCTTT.

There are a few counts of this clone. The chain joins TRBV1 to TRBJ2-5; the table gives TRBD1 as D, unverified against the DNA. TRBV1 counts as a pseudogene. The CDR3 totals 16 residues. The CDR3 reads CASSQAGTGGRETQYF. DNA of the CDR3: TGCGCCAGCAGCCAGGCCGGGACAGGGGGCCGGGAGACCCAGTACTTC.

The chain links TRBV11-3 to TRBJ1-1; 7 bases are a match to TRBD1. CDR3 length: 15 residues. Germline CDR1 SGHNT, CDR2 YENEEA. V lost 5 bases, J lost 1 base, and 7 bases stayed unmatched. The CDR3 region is CASSIRQGTNTEAFF. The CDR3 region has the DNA TGTGCCAGCAGCATACGACAGGGTACGAACACTGAAGCTTTCTTT.

CDR3 in DNA: TGCGCCACCCGGGGACTAAGTTCCACCGGGGAGCTGTTTTTT. It yields the protein CATRGLSSTGELFF. This chain connects TRBV10-2 to TRBJ2-2, with 7 bases aligning to TRBD2. Germline-derived CDR1 and CDR2 are WSHSY and SAAADI. The V and J ends lost 10 bases and 4 bases, in that order; junction bases with no gene match: 9. The length of the CDR3 is 14 residues.

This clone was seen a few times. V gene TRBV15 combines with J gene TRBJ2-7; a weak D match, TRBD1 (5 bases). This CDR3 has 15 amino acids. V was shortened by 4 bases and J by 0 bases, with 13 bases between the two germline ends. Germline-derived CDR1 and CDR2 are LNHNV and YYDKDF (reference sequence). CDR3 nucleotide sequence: TGTGCCACCAGCAACCGACAGCTCCACTCCTACGAGCAGTACTTC. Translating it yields CATSNRQLHSYEQYF.